These 23 T cell receptor beta chains originate from one sample sequenced in a study of T-cell reconstitution after alpha-beta-depleted transplantation in children. The library targeted TCRbeta and was prepared with unique molecular identifiers. In TCRdb, the PCR reads were re-called with MiXCR into one record per CDR3 protein. Of about 540,000 distinct CDR3 sequences listed, about 18% are singletons. Material: PBMCs from the stem cell graft donor, obtained from the stem cell graft. These receptors originate from a human donor who donated a stem cell graft to a child with acute lymphoblastic leukemia.

This clonotype was seen a handful of times. The CDR3, as DNA: TGCAGCGTTGGAACTAGCGGCTTCACAGATACGCAGTATTTT. This encodes CSVGTSGFTDTQYF. This rearrangement joins TRBV29-1 to TRBJ2-3; 8 nucleotides line up with TRBD2. J lost 2 bases, V lost 4 bases, and 5 bases had no gene match. The CDR3 is 14 amino acids. From germline, CDR1 is SQVTM and CDR2 ANQGSEA.

This clonotype was counted a few times. J is TRBJ2-7 and V is TRBV2; TRBD1 agrees at 8 bases. Germline V lookup: CDR1 SNHLY, CDR2 FYNNEI. V shed 3 bases, J shed 2 bases, and the junction held 9 bases outside the gene matches. The CDR3 sequence is 16 residues long. The CDR3 sequence: CASSDPGQASTYEQYF. The DNA of the CDR3 is TGTGCCAGCAGTGACCCGGGACAGGCTAGTACCTACGAGCAGTACTTC.

The genes are TRBV6-2 or TRBV6-3 and TRBJ2-1, with TRBD2 matching over 12 bases. The CDR3 is made up of 16 amino acids. Germline V gene lookup returns CDR1 MNHEY and CDR2 SVGEGT. V lost 0 bases and J lost 10; bases outside the gene matches: 7. The CDR3 loop reads CASSYSRLAGVGEQFF. The CDR3 DNA sequence: TGTGCCAGCAGTTACTCGAGACTAGCGGGAGTAGGGGAGCAGTTCTTC.

The rearrangement uses TRBV12-3 or TRBV12-4 and TRBJ2-7; unclear D gene. V lost 2 bases and J 0 bases, leaving 11 bases between the germline ends. This CDR3 contains 15 residues. CDR3 coding DNA: TGTGCCAGCAGTTTATCTGCAGGAATCTCCTACGAGCAGTACTTC. Encoded protein: CASSLSAGISYEQYF.

The rearrangement uses TRBV12-3 or TRBV12-4 and TRBJ2-1; D not certain. V was pared by 4 bases and J by 3 bases, with 13 bases between. This CDR3 comprises 15 residues. The CDR3 sequence is CASSYSRSYYNEQFF. The CDR3 DNA is TGTGCCAGCAGTTATTCCCGGAGCTACTACAATGAGCAGTTCTTC.

V is TRBV13 and J is TRBJ1-3, with D maybe TRBD1 (6 bases). CDR3 length: 16 amino acids. The germline V gene encodes CDR1 PRHDT and CDR2 FYEKMQ (reference sequence). V was trimmed by 5 bases and J by 0 bases, leaving 14 bases between them. In DNA, the CDR3 is TGTGCCAGCAGCCTGATGGACAGAAGCTCTGGAAACACCATATATTTT. Translating gives CASSLMDRSSGNTIYF.

This clonotype was seen a handful of times. This sequence joins TRBV15 and TRBJ1-6; D is ambiguous. Germline V gives CDR1 LNHNV, CDR2 YYDKDF (reference sequence). The V end was cut by 0 bases, the J end by 0 bases, with 9 bases between. The CDR3 has 17 amino acids. CDR3 residues: CATSREPESSYNSPLHF. CDR3 nucleotide sequence: TGTGCCACCAGCAGAGAACCGGAGAGCTCCTATAATTCACCCCTCCACTTT.

This clonotype turned up a few times. The chain joins TRBV12-3 or TRBV12-4 to TRBJ2-3; 10 nucleotides line up with TRBD2. With V trimmed by 7 bases and J by 4 bases, 20 bases remained unmatched. The CDR3 loop spans 19 amino acids. The DNA of the CDR3 is TGTGCCAGCAAGGGTAGCTTTGGTGTAGCGGGAGGCAGAGCAGATACGCAGTATTTT. It encodes CASKGSFGVAGGRADTQYF.

This chain joins TRBV7-9 and TRBJ2-7; no clear D. Trimming stripped 0 bases from V and 4 bases from J, with 7 bases between. The CDR3 is made up of 13 amino acids. Per germline, CDR1 SEHNR and CDR2 FQNEAQ (reference sequence). The CDR3 spells CASSLARMYEQYF. DNA of the CDR3: TGTGCCAGCAGCTTAGCTCGTATGTACGAGCAGTACTTC.

A few counts support this clonotype. DNA for the CDR3: TGCGCCAGCAGCTTGAATCGAGAGACCCAGTACTTC. Its protein product is CASSLNRETQYF. V gene TRBV5-1 combines with J gene TRBJ2-5; D remains unclear. CDR3 size: 12 residues. Deletions cut 1 base from V and 4 bases from J, with 5 bases between. Germline CDR1 SGHRS, CDR2 YFSETQ.

A few counts support this clonotype. The gene calls are TRBV5-1 and TRBJ2-7; D might be TRBD2 (6 bases). The CDR3 covers 12 residues. With 4 bases removed from V and 6 bases from J, the gap between germline ends came to 11 bases. Germline assignment: CDR1 SGHRS and CDR2 YFSETQ. In DNA, the CDR3 is TGCGCCAGCAGCCTCACTAGCTCCGAGCAGTACTTC. It translates to CASSLTSSEQYF.

The genes are TRBV5-5 and TRBJ2-6, with unresolved D. With 4 bases removed from V and 0 bases from J, the gap between germline ends came to 11 bases. The CDR3 is made up of 16 amino acids. Germline loops: CDR1 SGHKS, CDR2 YYEKEE (reference sequence). The CDR3 reads CASSPRMSSGANVLTF. CDR3 DNA sequence: TGTGCCAGCAGCCCGAGGATGAGCTCTGGGGCCAACGTCCTGACTTTC.

The chain links TRBV20-1 to TRBJ1-1; D is unclear. Deletions cut 7 bases from V and 7 bases from J, with 10 bases between. Germline V lookup: CDR1 DFQATT, CDR2 SNEGSKA (reference sequence). The CDR3 sequence is 10 residues long. The CDR3 sequence: CSVRENEAFF. The CDR3 nucleotides are TGCAGTGTGCGGGAGAATGAAGCTTTCTTT.

This clonotype was seen once. The gene calls are TRBV7-2 and TRBJ2-5; 9 bases fit TRBD1. CDR1 is SGHTA and CDR2 is FQGNSA in the germline V gene. The CDR3 sequence is 16 residues long. The V and J ends lost 5 bases and 2 bases, in that order; junction bases with no gene match: 9. CDR3 nucleotides: TGTGCCAGCAGCCCGTTCGGGACAGGGAATCAAGAGACCCAGTACTTC. Its translation: CASSPFGTGNQETQYF.

This clonotype appeared a few times. The V call is TRBV4-1, the J call TRBJ2-1, with 13 bases matching TRBD2. CDR3 size: 15 residues. Unmatched junction bases numbered 6, after V lost 4 bases and J lost 9 bases. The V gene's germline CDR1 is MGHRA and CDR2 YSYEKL. As DNA, the CDR3 is TGCGCCAGCAGCCCCCGGACTAGCGGGAGCGTTGAGCAGTTCTTC. Translated, it gives CASSPRTSGSVEQFF.

This chain links TRBV27 with TRBJ2-3; TRBD2 aligns across 8 bases. The junction had 5 bases not matched to a gene; V was cut back by 1 base and J by 2 bases. The CDR3 covers 16 residues. From germline, CDR1 is MNHEY and CDR2 SMNVEV (reference sequence). CDR3 nucleotide sequence: TGTGCCAGCAGTTTATTGCATAGCGGGGCCACAGATACGCAGTATTTT. The encoded protein is CASSLLHSGATDTQYF.

This chain links TRBV12-3 or TRBV12-4 with TRBJ2-5; 7 positions agree with TRBD1. This CDR3 is built from 13 residues. V trimming: 3 bases; J trimming: 11 bases; junction bases outside the gene matches: 9. The CDR3 sequence is CASSFLDRASQYF. In DNA, the CDR3 is TGTGCCAGCAGTTTCCTTGACAGGGCGAGTCAGTACTTC.

This clonotype turned up a few times. The chain recombines TRBV5-1 with TRBJ2-1; D gene unclear. The CDR3 has 20 residues. Deletions cut 4 bases from V and 0 bases from J, with 26 bases between. The V gene's germline CDR1 is SGHRS and CDR2 YFSETQ. CDR3 DNA sequence: TGCGCCAGCAGCGGTGGCACGGAACGCCGGGCCTCCCCCTCCTACAATGAGCAGTTCTTC. It specifies CASSGGTERRASPSYNEQFF. The variable domain in full, with the rest retrieved from reference TRBV5-1 and TRBJ2-1, is KAGVTQTPRYLIKTRGQQVTLSCSPISGHRSVSWYQQTPGQGLQFLFEYFSETQRNKGNFPGRFSGRQFSNSRSEMNVSTLELGDSALYLCASSGGTERRASPSYNEQFFGPGTRLTVL.

This clonotype was observed a handful of times. The V call is TRBV5-1, the J call TRBJ2-7; D not certain. CDR3 length: 15 residues. From germline, CDR1 is SGHRS and CDR2 YFSETQ. V lost 4 bases and J lost 5, with 19 bases in between. The CDR3 loop reads CASSPPETRGHEQYF. In DNA, the CDR3 is TGCGCCAGCAGCCCGCCAGAAACAAGAGGCCACGAGCAGTACTTC.

This clonotype was picked up a small number of times. The V and J genes are TRBV7-9 and TRBJ2-7; D may be TRBD2 (5 bases). This CDR3 spans 13 amino acids. Trimming cost V 5 bases and J 4 bases, with 12 bases left between them. Germline V gene sequence: CDR1 SEHNR, CDR2 FQNEAQ (reference sequence). The CDR3 sequence: CASSVLEDYEQYF. In DNA form, the CDR3 reads TGTGCCAGCAGCGTCTTGGAGGATTACGAGCAGTACTTC.

The rearrangement joins TRBV12-3 or TRBV12-4 to TRBJ2-6, with D maybe TRBD2 (6 bases). CDR3 size: 12 residues. The germline V and J ends were trimmed by 6 bases and 6 bases, with 6 bases remaining between them. The DNA of the CDR3 is TGTGCCAGCAGGCGGGAGGCCAACGTCCTGACTTTC. This translates into CASRREANVLTF.

This clonotype has just a few counts. The J gene is TRBJ2-7, the V gene TRBV27, with TRBD1 matching over 7 bases. The CDR3 length is 14 residues. V was clipped by 5 bases and J by 6 bases; unmatched bases: 10. The germline CDR1 and CDR2 sequences are MNHEY and SMNVEV (reference sequence). CDR3 nucleotide sequence: TGTGCCAGCAGTCGGGACAGACTTCCAACCGAGCAGTACTTC. It specifies CASSRDRLPTEQYF.

The chain links TRBV20-1 to TRBJ1-2; 9 bases map to TRBD1. The germline V gene has CDR1 DFQATT and CDR2 SNEGSKA (reference sequence). The CDR3 length is 14 residues. V lost 2 bases, J lost 8 bases, and 9 bases stayed unmatched. The DNA for the CDR3 is TGCAGTGCTAGAAGTTCGGGACAGGGAAGGGGCTACACCTTC. Translation: CSARSSGQGRGYTF.